This T cell receptor (beta chain) was retrieved from a study of stem cell transplantation in POMP-related autoinflammatory disease. Study details: Pre-transplant patients had naive-skewed CD4+ T cells and few CD8+ T cells. Whole-study findings and limits: A trend toward lower repertoire diversity and greater clonality appeared in every analyzed T-cell subset of PRAID patients. Fewer unique TRB V-J gene pairings were identified in patients with PRAID.

The data were produced by immunoSEQ multiplex PCR, yet TCRdb's version contains in-frame clones alone and is incomplete. Among tens of thousands of clones listed, approximately 91% were seen once. Regarding this clone: Antigen: not known.

Germline V gene sequence: CDR1 MNHEY, CDR2 SVGEGT. V dropped 2 bases and J dropped 3; count of bases not matched to a gene: 9. CDR3 length: 18 residues. This rearrangement joins TRBV6-2 or TRBV6-3 to TRBJ2-3, with 12 positions matching TRBD2. The source is a human patient with POMP-related autoinflammation and immune dysregulation (PRAID). These T cells may partly come from the graft donor. The source was CD4+ T cells from PBMCs, collected after stem cell transplantation. DNA for the CDR3: TGTGCCAGCAGTTACCTTGCCCTAGCGGGAGGGCCTACAGATACGCAGTATTTT. Its protein is CASSYLALAGGPTDTQYF.